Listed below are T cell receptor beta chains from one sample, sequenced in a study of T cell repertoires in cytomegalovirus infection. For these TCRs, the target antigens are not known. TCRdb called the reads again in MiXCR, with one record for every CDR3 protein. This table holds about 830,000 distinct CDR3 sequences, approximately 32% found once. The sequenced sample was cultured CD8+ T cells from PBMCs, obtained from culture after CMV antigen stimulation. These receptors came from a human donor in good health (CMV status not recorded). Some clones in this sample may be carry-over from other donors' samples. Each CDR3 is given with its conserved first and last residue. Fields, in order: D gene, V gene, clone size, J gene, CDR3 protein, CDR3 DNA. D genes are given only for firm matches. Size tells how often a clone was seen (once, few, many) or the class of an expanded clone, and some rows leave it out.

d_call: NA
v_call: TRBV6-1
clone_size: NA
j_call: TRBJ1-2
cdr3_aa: CASSSPDLLKTDLGGYTF
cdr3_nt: TGTGCCAGCAGTTCACCCGACCTACTCAAGACAGACCTGGGGGGCTACACCTTC

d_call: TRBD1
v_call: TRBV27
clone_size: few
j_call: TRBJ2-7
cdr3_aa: CASSIRDRPGDEQYF
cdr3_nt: TGTGCCAGCAGTATACGGGACAGACCCGGGGACGAGCAGTACTTC

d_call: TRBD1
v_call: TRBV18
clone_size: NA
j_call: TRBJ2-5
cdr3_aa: CASSYTGARQETQYF
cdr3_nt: TGTGCCAGCTCGTATACAGGGGCGAGGCAAGAGACCCAGTACTTC

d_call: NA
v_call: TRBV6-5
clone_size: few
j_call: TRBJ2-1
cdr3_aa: CASSYFEGGEQFF
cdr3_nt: TGTGCCAGCAGTTACTTTGAGGGGGGTGAGCAGTTCTTC

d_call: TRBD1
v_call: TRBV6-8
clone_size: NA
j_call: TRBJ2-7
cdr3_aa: CANSYRTGAAYEQYF
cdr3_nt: TGTGCCAACAGTTACCGTACAGGGGCGGCCTACGAGCAGTACTTC

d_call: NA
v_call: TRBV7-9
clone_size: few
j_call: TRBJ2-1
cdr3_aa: CASSLVGLLGEQFF
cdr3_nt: TGTGCCAGCAGCTTAGTGGGCCTGCTTGGAGAGCAGTTCTTC

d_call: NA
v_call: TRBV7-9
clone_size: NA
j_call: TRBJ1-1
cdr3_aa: CASSSTGWTEQERNTEAFF
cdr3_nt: TGTGCCAGCAGCTCCACCGGGTGGACAGAGCAGGAGAGGAACACTGAAGCTTTCTTT

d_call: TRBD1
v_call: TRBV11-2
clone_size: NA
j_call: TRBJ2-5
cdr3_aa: CASSTPDRVELETQYF
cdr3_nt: TGTGCCAGCAGCACGCCGGACAGGGTAGAATTAGAGACCCAGTACTTC

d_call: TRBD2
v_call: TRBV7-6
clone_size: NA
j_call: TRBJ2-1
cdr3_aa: CASSLVVAGENNEQFF
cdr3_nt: TGTGCCAGCAGCTTAGTTGTAGCGGGGGAAAACAATGAGCAGTTCTTC

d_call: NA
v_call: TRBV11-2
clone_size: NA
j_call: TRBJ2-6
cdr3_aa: CASSFWTYRRSGANVLTF
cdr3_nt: TGTGCCAGCAGTTTTTGGACATACCGCCGCTCTGGGGCCAACGTCCTGACTTTC

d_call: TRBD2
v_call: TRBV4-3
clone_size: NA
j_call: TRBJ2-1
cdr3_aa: CASSLGASSGGRGEQFF
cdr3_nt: TGCGCCAGCAGCCTAGGCGCGTCTAGCGGGGGACGGGGGGAGCAGTTCTTC

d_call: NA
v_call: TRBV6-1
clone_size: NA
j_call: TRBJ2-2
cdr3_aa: CASSEESRDAGGELFF
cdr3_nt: TGTGCCAGCAGTGAAGAATCCAGGGATGCCGGCGGGGAGCTGTTTTTT

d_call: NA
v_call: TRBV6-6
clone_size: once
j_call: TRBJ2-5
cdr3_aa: CASFSGTRETQYF
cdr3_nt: TGTGCCAGCTTCTCAGGGACAAGAGAGACCCAGTACTTC

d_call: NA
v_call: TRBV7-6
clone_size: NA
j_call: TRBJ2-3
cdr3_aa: CASSQGGADTQYF
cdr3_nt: TGTGCCAGCAGCCAGGGGGGGGCAGATACGCAGTATTTT

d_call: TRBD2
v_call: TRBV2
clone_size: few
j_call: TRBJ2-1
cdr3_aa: CASPLPLAGNYNEQFF
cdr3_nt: TGTGCCAGCCCCCTCCCACTAGCGGGGAACTACAATGAGCAGTTCTTC

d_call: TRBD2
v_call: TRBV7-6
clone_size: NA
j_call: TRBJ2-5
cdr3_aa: CASSSAGGPSRETQYF
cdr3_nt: TGTGCCAGCAGCTCGGCGGGGGGGCCCTCCCGAGAGACCCAGTACTTC

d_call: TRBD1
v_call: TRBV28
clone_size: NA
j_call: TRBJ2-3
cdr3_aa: CASSQTGGIGTDTQYF
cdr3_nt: TGTGCCAGCAGTCAGACAGGGGGCATTGGAACAGATACGCAGTATTTT

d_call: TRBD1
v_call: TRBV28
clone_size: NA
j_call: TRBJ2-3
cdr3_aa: CASSPDRVWADTQYF
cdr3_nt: TGTGCCAGCAGCCCGGACAGGGTATGGGCAGATACGCAGTATTTT

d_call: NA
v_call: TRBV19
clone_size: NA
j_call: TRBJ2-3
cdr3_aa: CASSIVPTDTQYF
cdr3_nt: TGTGCCAGTAGTATAGTGCCCACAGATACGCAGTATTTT

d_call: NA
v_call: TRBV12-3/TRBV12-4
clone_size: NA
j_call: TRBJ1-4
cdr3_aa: CASSFMQGRIPWEKLFF
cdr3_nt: TGTGCCAGCAGTTTCATGCAGGGGCGCATTCCTTGGGAAAAACTGTTTTTT

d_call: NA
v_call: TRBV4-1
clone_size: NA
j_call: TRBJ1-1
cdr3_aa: CASSPHDLNTEAFF
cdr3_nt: TGCGCCAGCAGCCCCCACGATTTGAACACTGAAGCTTTCTTT

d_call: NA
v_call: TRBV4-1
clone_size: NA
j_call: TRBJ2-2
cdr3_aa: CASRPGLRNTGELFF
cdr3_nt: TGCGCCAGCAGGCCAGGTTTGAGGAACACCGGGGAGCTGTTTTTT

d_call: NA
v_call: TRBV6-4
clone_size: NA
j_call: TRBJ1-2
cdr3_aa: CASSDGGIYGYTF
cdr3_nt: TGTGCCAGCTCCGATGGGGGCATCTATGGCTACACCTTC

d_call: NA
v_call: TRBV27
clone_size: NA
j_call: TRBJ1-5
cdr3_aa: CASSLGPRGHSNQPQHF
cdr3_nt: TGTGCCAGCAGTCTTGGGCCCCGGGGGCATAGCAATCAGCCCCAGCATTTT

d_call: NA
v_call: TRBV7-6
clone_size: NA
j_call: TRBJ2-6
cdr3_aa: CASSELRLSPSGANVLTF
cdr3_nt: TGTGCCAGCAGCGAACTCAGACTATCTCCCTCTGGGGCCAACGTCCTGACTTTC

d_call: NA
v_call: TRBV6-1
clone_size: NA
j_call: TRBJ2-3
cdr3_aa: CATASGRRSTDTQYF
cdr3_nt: TGTGCCACCGCCTCGGGGCGACGAAGCACAGATACGCAGTATTTT

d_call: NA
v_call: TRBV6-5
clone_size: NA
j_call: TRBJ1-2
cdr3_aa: CASSISGGADGYTF
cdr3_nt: TGTGCCAGCAGCATCTCGGGGGGCGCGGATGGCTACACCTTC

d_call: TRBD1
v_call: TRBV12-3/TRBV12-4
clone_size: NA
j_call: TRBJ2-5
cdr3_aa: CASSSPQGYQETQYF
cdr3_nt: TGTGCCAGCAGTTCCCCACAGGGGTATCAAGAGACCCAGTACTTC

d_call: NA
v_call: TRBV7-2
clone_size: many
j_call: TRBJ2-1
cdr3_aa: CASSDLRDEQFF
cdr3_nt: TGTGCCAGCAGCGACCTTAGGGATGAGCAGTTCTTC

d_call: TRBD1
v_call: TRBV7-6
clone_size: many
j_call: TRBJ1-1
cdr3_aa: CASSGGRGLNTEAFF
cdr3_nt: TGTGCCAGCAGCGGAGGTAGGGGGCTGAACACTGAAGCTTTCTTT

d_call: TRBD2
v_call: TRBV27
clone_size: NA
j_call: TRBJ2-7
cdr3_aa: CASSPRTSSGAPYEQYF
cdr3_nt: TGTGCCAGCAGTCCGAGAACCTCTAGCGGGGCCCCCTACGAGCAGTACTTC

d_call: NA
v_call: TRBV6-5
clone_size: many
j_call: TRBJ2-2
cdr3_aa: CASSSPSFEPSNTGELFF
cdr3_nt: TGTGCCAGCAGTTCCCCTTCGTTTGAACCGTCGAACACCGGGGAGCTGTTTTTT

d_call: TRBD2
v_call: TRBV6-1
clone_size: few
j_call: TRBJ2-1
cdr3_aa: CASSEWGGPNNEQFF
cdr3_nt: TGTGCCAGCAGCGAATGGGGGGGACCTAACAATGAGCAGTTCTTC

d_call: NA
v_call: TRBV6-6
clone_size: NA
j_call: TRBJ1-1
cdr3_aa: CASSYSIGEGDTEAFF
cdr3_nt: TGTGCCAGCAGTTACTCGATTGGGGAGGGGGACACTGAAGCTTTCTTT

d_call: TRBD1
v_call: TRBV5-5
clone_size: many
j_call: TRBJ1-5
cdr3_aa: CASSFEPGQGSNQPQHF
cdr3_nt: TGTGCCAGCAGCTTTGAACCGGGACAGGGGAGCAATCAGCCCCAGCATTTT

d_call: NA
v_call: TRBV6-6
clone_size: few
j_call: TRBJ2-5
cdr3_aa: CASRFPTGEGEETQYF
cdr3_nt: TGTGCCAGCAGATTCCCGACAGGGGAGGGGGAAGAGACCCAGTACTTC

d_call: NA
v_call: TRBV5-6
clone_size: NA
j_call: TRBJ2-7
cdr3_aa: CASSSSAGLEQYF
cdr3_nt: TGTGCCAGCAGCTCGTCTGCGGGATTAGAGCAGTACTTC

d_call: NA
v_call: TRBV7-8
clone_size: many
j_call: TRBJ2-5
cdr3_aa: CAGEGTQETQYF
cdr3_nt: TGTGCCGGAGAAGGGACACAAGAGACCCAGTACTTC

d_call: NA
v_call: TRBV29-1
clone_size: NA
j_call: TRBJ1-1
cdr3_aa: CSARLAGSLNTEAFF
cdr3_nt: TGCAGCGCCCGCCTGGCCGGCTCACTGAACACTGAAGCTTTCTTT

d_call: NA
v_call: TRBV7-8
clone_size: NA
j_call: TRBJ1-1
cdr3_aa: CASSLGGGAHTEAFF
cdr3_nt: TGTGCCAGCAGCTTAGGAGGTGGGGCGCACACTGAAGCTTTCTTT

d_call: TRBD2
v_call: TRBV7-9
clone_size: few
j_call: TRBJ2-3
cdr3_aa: CASSLLLAGSDTQYF
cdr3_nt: TGTGCCAGCAGCTTACTTCTAGCGGGGTCCGATACGCAGTATTTT

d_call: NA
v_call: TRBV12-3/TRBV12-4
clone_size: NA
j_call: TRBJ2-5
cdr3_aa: CASSLTTGQETQYF
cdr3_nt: TGTGCCAGCAGCCTTACGACGGGCCAAGAGACCCAGTACTTC

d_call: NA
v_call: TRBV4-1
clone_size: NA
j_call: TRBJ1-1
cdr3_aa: CASSQVEQGNTEAFF
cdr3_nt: TGCGCCAGCAGCCAAGTAGAACAGGGGAACACTGAAGCTTTCTTT

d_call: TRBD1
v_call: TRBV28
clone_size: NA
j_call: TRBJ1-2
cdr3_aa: CASSPTYTLTGGRSGYTF
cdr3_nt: TGTGCCAGCAGTCCCACCTATACCCTGACAGGGGGCCGATCTGGCTACACCTTC

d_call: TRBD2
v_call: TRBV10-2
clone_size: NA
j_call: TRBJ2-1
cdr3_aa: CASSESIAGGFQFF
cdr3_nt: TGCGCCAGCAGTGAATCGATAGCGGGGGGCTTCCAGTTCTTC

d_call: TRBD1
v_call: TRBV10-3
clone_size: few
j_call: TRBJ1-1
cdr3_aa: CAISEPGQGQTEAFF
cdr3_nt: TGTGCCATCAGTGAACCGGGACAGGGACAGACTGAAGCTTTCTTT

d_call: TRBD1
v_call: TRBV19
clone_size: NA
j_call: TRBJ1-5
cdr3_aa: CASRLGTGTYSNQPQHF
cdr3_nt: TGTGCCAGTAGGCTCGGGACAGGGACTTATAGCAATCAGCCCCAGCATTTT

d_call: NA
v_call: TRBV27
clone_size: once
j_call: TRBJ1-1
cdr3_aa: CASCAPGTDTEAFF
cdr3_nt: TGTGCCAGCTGTGCCCCCGGGACCGACACTGAAGCTTTCTTT

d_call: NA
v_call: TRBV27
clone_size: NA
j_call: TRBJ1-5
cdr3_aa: CASGYPRTLKGQPQHF
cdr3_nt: TGTGCCAGCGGATATCCTAGAACGCTAAAGGGTCAGCCCCAGCATTTT

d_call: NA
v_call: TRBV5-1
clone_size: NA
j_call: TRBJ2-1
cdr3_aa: CASSLGESSLFF
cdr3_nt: TGCGCCAGCAGCCTGGGGGAGAGTAGCCTCTTCTTC

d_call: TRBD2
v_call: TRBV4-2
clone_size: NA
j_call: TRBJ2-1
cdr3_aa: CASSRTRLAGIHNEQFF
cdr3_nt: TGTGCCAGCAGCCGAACCCGGCTAGCGGGTATACACAATGAGCAGTTCTTC

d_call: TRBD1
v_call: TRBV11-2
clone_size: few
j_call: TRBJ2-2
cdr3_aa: CASSFNRDRVTGELFF
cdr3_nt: TGTGCCAGCAGTTTCAACCGGGACAGGGTCACCGGGGAGCTGTTTTTT

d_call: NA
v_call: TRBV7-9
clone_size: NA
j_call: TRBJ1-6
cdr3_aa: CASSPLDSPLHF
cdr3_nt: TGTGCCAGCAGCCCCCTCGATTCACCCCTCCACTTT

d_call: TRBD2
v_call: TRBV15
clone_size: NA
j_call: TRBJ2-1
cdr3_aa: CATSIPGGGWNEQFF
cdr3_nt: TGTGCCACCAGCATACCGGGGGGGGGTTGGAATGAGCAGTTCTTC

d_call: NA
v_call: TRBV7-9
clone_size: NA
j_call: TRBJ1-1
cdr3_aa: CASSPEDWNTEAFF
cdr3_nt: TGTGCCAGCAGCCCGGAGGACTGGAACACTGAAGCTTTCTTT

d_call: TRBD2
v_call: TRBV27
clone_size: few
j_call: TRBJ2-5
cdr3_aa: CASSPRTWLAGGQRETQYF
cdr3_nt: TGTGCCAGCAGTCCCCGAACGTGGCTAGCGGGGGGGCAACGGGAGACCCAGTACTTC

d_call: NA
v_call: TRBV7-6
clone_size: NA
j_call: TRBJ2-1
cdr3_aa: CASSGRGTSYNEQFF
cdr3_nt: TGTGCCAGCAGCGGACGGGGGACCTCCTACAATGAGCAGTTCTTC

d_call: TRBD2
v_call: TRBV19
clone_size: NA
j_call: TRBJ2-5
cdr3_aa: CASSPGLAGEQETQYF
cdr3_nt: TGTGCCAGTAGTCCAGGACTAGCGGGTGAGCAAGAGACCCAGTACTTC

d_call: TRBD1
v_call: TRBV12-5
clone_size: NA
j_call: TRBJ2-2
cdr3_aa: CASGFGLQGANTGELFF
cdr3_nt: TGTGCTAGTGGTTTTGGTCTACAGGGGGCGAACACCGGGGAGCTGTTTTTT